Listed below are T cell receptor beta chains from one sample, sequenced in a study of cytomegalovirus exposure and HLA in healthy donors. This table comes from immunoSEQ multiplex PCR, and its TCRdb copy is limited to in-frame clones, with some not included. The sample lists approximately 180,000 clones; roughly 80% were seen once. The sequenced material came from PBMCs. The source of these receptors is a woman aged 18-30 years in good health and CMV-seronegative. Both conserved end residues are part of each CDR3. Fields, in order: D gene, J gene, clone size, V gene, CDR3 protein, CDR3 DNA. The D gene is left open where the match is weak. Some rows mark clone size as missing; the rest say once, few, many or name a class of expanded clone.

D gene: NA; J gene: TRBJ2-4; clone size: NA; V gene: TRBV6-1; CDR3 protein: CASSDGGLGNIQYF; CDR3 DNA: TGTGCCAGCAGTGATGGGGGACTGGGGAACATTCAGTACTTC
D gene: NA; J gene: TRBJ2-3; clone size: NA; V gene: TRBV4-3; CDR3 protein: CASSQGGLDTQYF; CDR3 DNA: TGCGCCAGCAGCCAGGGGGGATTGGATACGCAGTATTTT
D gene: NA; J gene: TRBJ2-3; clone size: once; V gene: TRBV5-8; CDR3 protein: CASSLRPRPDTQYF; CDR3 DNA: TGTGCCAGCAGCTTGAGGCCTAGACCAGATACGCAGTATTTT
D gene: TRBD2; J gene: TRBJ2-3; clone size: few; V gene: TRBV6-1; CDR3 protein: CASSETMAGGLTDTQYF; CDR3 DNA: TGTGCCAGCAGTGAAACAATGGCGGGAGGGTTGACAGATACGCAGTATTTT
D gene: NA; J gene: TRBJ2-1; clone size: once; V gene: TRBV27; CDR3 protein: CASSFAPGASGVRYNEQFF; CDR3 DNA: TGTGCCAGCAGTTTCGCCCCGGGGGCTAGCGGCGTACGGTACAATGAGCAGTTCTTC
D gene: NA; J gene: TRBJ1-1; clone size: NA; V gene: TRBV28; CDR3 protein: CASTVVAINTEAFF; CDR3 DNA: TGTGCCAGCACCGTAGTAGCGATCAACACTGAAGCTTTCTTT
D gene: NA; J gene: TRBJ1-3; clone size: NA; V gene: TRBV4-1; CDR3 protein: CASSQEPGAGNTIYF; CDR3 DNA: TGCGCCAGCAGCCAAGAGCCAGGCGCTGGAAACACCATATATTTT
D gene: NA; J gene: TRBJ1-4; clone size: NA; V gene: TRBV30; CDR3 protein: CAWSVGTGIQKLFF; CDR3 DNA: TGTGCCTGGAGTGTAGGTACAGGGATACAAAAACTGTTTTTT
D gene: TRBD2; J gene: TRBJ2-7; clone size: NA; V gene: TRBV7-2; CDR3 protein: CASSPTSGIDTYEQYF; CDR3 DNA: TGTGCCAGCAGTCCGACTAGCGGGATCGATACCTACGAGCAGTACTTC
D gene: NA; J gene: TRBJ2-1; clone size: NA; V gene: TRBV11-3; CDR3 protein: CASSLDLLAAYNEQFF; CDR3 DNA: TGTGCCAGCAGCTTAGATCTCCTAGCTGCTTACAATGAGCAGTTCTTC
D gene: TRBD1; J gene: TRBJ1-1; clone size: once; V gene: TRBV9; CDR3 protein: CASSPMTGTVTEAFF; CDR3 DNA: TGTGCCAGCAGCCCTATGACAGGGACCGTAACTGAAGCTTTCTTT
D gene: NA; J gene: TRBJ2-1; clone size: NA; V gene: TRBV7-2; CDR3 protein: CASSLQGLFSYNEQFF; CDR3 DNA: TGTGCCAGCAGCTTGCAGGGACTTTTCTCCTACAATGAGCAGTTCTTC
D gene: TRBD1; J gene: TRBJ2-4; clone size: NA; V gene: TRBV15; CDR3 protein: CATSRDSGQGRNIQYF; CDR3 DNA: TGTGCCACCAGCAGAGATTCGGGACAGGGGAGGAACATTCAGTACTTC
D gene: TRBD1; J gene: TRBJ1-3; clone size: few; V gene: TRBV6-6; CDR3 protein: CASRRDSNSGNTIYF; CDR3 DNA: TGTGCCAGCAGGCGGGACAGCAACTCTGGAAACACCATATATTTT
D gene: TRBD2; J gene: TRBJ2-1; clone size: NA; V gene: TRBV27; CDR3 protein: CASNQLAGEVGEQFF; CDR3 DNA: TGTGCCAGCAACCAACTAGCGGGAGAAGTGGGTGAGCAGTTCTTC
D gene: TRBD2; J gene: TRBJ2-1; clone size: NA; V gene: TRBV4-3; CDR3 protein: CASSQDWERESVNEQFF; CDR3 DNA: TGCGCCAGCAGCCAAGATTGGGAGCGGGAGAGTGTCAATGAGCAGTTCTTC
D gene: TRBD1; J gene: TRBJ1-3; clone size: NA; V gene: TRBV19; CDR3 protein: CASSPTGQRLASGNTIYF; CDR3 DNA: TGTGCCAGTAGTCCAACGGGACAGAGATTGGCCTCTGGAAACACCATATATTTT
D gene: TRBD1; J gene: TRBJ1-1; clone size: few; V gene: TRBV2; CDR3 protein: CASRIKQGQDTEAFF; CDR3 DNA: TGTGCCAGCAGGATCAAACAGGGGCAGGACACTGAAGCTTTCTTT
D gene: TRBD2; J gene: TRBJ2-7; clone size: NA; V gene: TRBV18; CDR3 protein: CASSPSGRAGSPYEQYF; CDR3 DNA: TGTGCCAGCTCACCTTCGGGGAGGGCCGGAAGTCCCTACGAGCAGTACTTC
D gene: TRBD1; J gene: TRBJ1-2; clone size: NA; V gene: TRBV7-9; CDR3 protein: CASSLLPGQGVTGYTF; CDR3 DNA: TGTGCCAGCAGCTTGCTTCCGGGACAGGGCGTCACGGGCTACACCTTC
D gene: TRBD1; J gene: TRBJ1-3; clone size: NA; V gene: TRBV7-9; CDR3 protein: CSSSLSIAGGAFGNTIYF; CDR3 DNA: TGTTCCAGCAGCTTGAGTATAGCAGGGGGCGCATTTGGAAACACCATATATTTT
D gene: TRBD2; J gene: TRBJ2-3; clone size: once; V gene: TRBV19; CDR3 protein: CASSLRESGTDTQYF; CDR3 DNA: TGTGCCAGTAGTCTGCGGGAGTCGGGAACAGATACGCAGTATTTT
D gene: TRBD2; J gene: TRBJ2-2; clone size: few; V gene: TRBV19; CDR3 protein: CASSIVPLAGGGTGELFF; CDR3 DNA: TGTGCCAGTAGTATAGTCCCCCTAGCGGGAGGTGGAACCGGGGAGCTGTTTTTT
D gene: NA; J gene: TRBJ2-7; clone size: NA; V gene: TRBV5-4; CDR3 protein: CASSGQGDLYEQYF; CDR3 DNA: TGTGCCAGCAGTGGTCAGGGCGACCTCTACGAGCAGTACTTC
D gene: NA; J gene: TRBJ1-4; clone size: NA; V gene: TRBV19; CDR3 protein: CASSSREKLFF; CDR3 DNA: TGTGCCAGTAGTTCCAGAGAAAAACTGTTTTTT
D gene: NA; J gene: TRBJ2-7; clone size: NA; V gene: TRBV28; CDR3 protein: CASSPRGKGSGVLEQYF; CDR3 DNA: TGTGCCAGCAGTCCCCGAGGGAAGGGTAGCGGAGTTTTGGAGCAGTACTTC
D gene: NA; J gene: TRBJ2-3; clone size: NA; V gene: TRBV7-2; CDR3 protein: CASSLDYTSTDTQYF; CDR3 DNA: TGTGCCAGCAGCTTAGACTATACTAGCACAGATACGCAGTATTTT
D gene: TRBD2; J gene: TRBJ2-7; clone size: NA; V gene: TRBV28; CDR3 protein: CASKTSGDEQYF; CDR3 DNA: TGTGCCAGCAAGACTAGCGGGGACGAGCAGTACTTC
D gene: NA; J gene: TRBJ2-1; clone size: NA; V gene: TRBV15; CDR3 protein: CATQMTTSPNPHSYNEQFF; CDR3 DNA: TGTGCCACCCAAATGACGACTAGTCCCAACCCTCACTCCTACAATGAGCAGTTCTTC
D gene: NA; J gene: TRBJ1-5; clone size: NA; V gene: TRBV29-1; CDR3 protein: CSVAGEGDFQPQHF; CDR3 DNA: TGCAGCGTTGCGGGGGAAGGGGATTTTCAGCCCCAGCATTTT
D gene: TRBD1; J gene: TRBJ2-4; clone size: NA; V gene: TRBV2; CDR3 protein: CASSERDRGFYIQYF; CDR3 DNA: TGTGCCAGCAGTGAGCGGGACAGGGGGTTTTACATTCAGTACTTC
D gene: TRBD2; J gene: TRBJ2-1; clone size: once; V gene: TRBV5-1; CDR3 protein: CASRPSGRSGNEQFF; CDR3 DNA: TGCGCCAGCAGACCCAGCGGGAGAAGCGGGAATGAGCAGTTCTTC
D gene: NA; J gene: TRBJ2-5; clone size: NA; V gene: TRBV7-8; CDR3 protein: CASTRQVQETQYF; CDR3 DNA: TGTGCCAGCACACGACAGGTCCAAGAGACCCAGTACTTC
D gene: TRBD1; J gene: TRBJ1-2; clone size: few; V gene: TRBV5-6; CDR3 protein: CASSFAGGYGYTF; CDR3 DNA: TGTGCCAGCAGCTTTGCAGGGGGCTATGGCTACACCTTC
D gene: NA; J gene: TRBJ2-1; clone size: NA; V gene: TRBV11-2; CDR3 protein: CASSLVAGSYNEQFF; CDR3 DNA: TGTGCCAGCAGCTTAGTGGCAGGCTCCTACAATGAGCAGTTCTTC
D gene: NA; J gene: TRBJ2-3; clone size: NA; V gene: TRBV5-6; CDR3 protein: CASTELRDTQYF; CDR3 DNA: TGTGCCAGCACCGAACTGCGAGATACGCAGTATTTT
D gene: TRBD2; J gene: TRBJ2-1; clone size: NA; V gene: TRBV6-5; CDR3 protein: CASSRGLAGDNEQFF; CDR3 DNA: TGTGCCAGCAGTAGGGGACTAGCGGGGGACAATGAGCAGTTCTTC
D gene: TRBD1; J gene: TRBJ1-4; clone size: NA; V gene: TRBV12-5; CDR3 protein: CASGLAVYRDRASTNEKLFF; CDR3 DNA: TGTGCTAGTGGTTTGGCCGTCTACCGGGACAGGGCTTCAACTAATGAAAAACTGTTTTTT
D gene: TRBD1; J gene: TRBJ2-2; clone size: NA; V gene: TRBV6-5; CDR3 protein: CASSGGTGVGELFF; CDR3 DNA: TGTGCCAGCAGTGGAGGGACAGGGGTTGGGGAGCTGTTTTTT
D gene: TRBD2; J gene: TRBJ2-5; clone size: NA; V gene: TRBV5-8; CDR3 protein: CASSLGSAGARQETQYF; CDR3 DNA: TGTGCCAGCAGCTTGGGGTCGGCGGGAGCTCGCCAAGAGACCCAGTACTTC
D gene: TRBD2; J gene: TRBJ2-3; clone size: NA; V gene: TRBV7-9; CDR3 protein: CASGHPAAGLAVGTDTQYF; CDR3 DNA: TGTGCCAGCGGCCACCCCGCCGCCGGACTAGCGGTGGGGACAGATACGCAGTATTTT
D gene: TRBD2; J gene: TRBJ2-7; clone size: NA; V gene: TRBV5-8; CDR3 protein: CASSPGLAGGEQYF; CDR3 DNA: TGTGCCAGCAGCCCAGGACTAGCGGGAGGCGAGCAGTACTTC
D gene: NA; J gene: TRBJ1-1; clone size: NA; V gene: TRBV7-2; CDR3 protein: CASSSNGAKSEAFF; CDR3 DNA: TGTGCCAGCAGCTCAAACGGAGCAAAGAGTGAAGCTTTCTTT
D gene: NA; J gene: TRBJ2-3; clone size: NA; V gene: TRBV4-1; CDR3 protein: CASSQGVTDTQYF; CDR3 DNA: TGCGCCAGCAGCCAGGGAGTAACAGATACGCAGTATTTT
D gene: NA; J gene: TRBJ1-2; clone size: once; V gene: TRBV2; CDR3 protein: CASLPRGRGYTF; CDR3 DNA: TGTGCCAGCTTACCAAGAGGAAGAGGCTACACCTTC